These T cell receptor beta chains were read from a single sample in a study of T-cell reconstitution after alpha-beta-depleted transplantation in children. TCRdb re-analysed the PCR reads in MiXCR, keeping a single row per CDR3 protein. The sample carries 150,000 to 200,000 distinct CDR3 sequences, more than 6.5% recorded once. The sequencing used PBMCs from the stem cell graft donor, collected from the stem cell graft. The receptors come from a human donor who donated a stem cell graft to a child with Wiskott-Aldrich syndrome. The CDR3 runs from the conserved cysteine through the conserved F or W. A D gene is named only where the DNA matches it firmly. Each size is once, few, many, or a class for an expanded clone.

CDR3 protein: CASKKESNTEAFF
CDR3 DNA: TGTGCCAGCAAAAAGGAAAGTAACACTGAAGCTTTCTTT
V gene: TRBV5-4
clone size: few
CDR3 length: 13
D gene: NA
J gene: TRBJ1-1

CDR3 protein: CASSWTDSPLHF
CDR3 DNA: TGTGCCAGCAGCTGGACCGATTCACCCCTCCACTTT
V gene: TRBV5-6
clone size: many
CDR3 length: 12
D gene: NA
J gene: TRBJ1-6

CDR3 protein: CASNHRGGSYNEQFF
CDR3 DNA: TGTGCCAGCAACCATCGGGGGGGTTCCTACAATGAGCAGTTCTTC
V gene: TRBV6-1
clone size: many
CDR3 length: 15
D gene: TRBD2
J gene: TRBJ2-1

CDR3 protein: CASSPVTEYEQYF
CDR3 DNA: TGCGCCAGCAGCCCGGTCACTGAGTACGAGCAGTACTTC
V gene: TRBV5-1
clone size: many
CDR3 length: 13
D gene: NA
J gene: TRBJ2-7

CDR3 protein: CASSLVNRGNTEAFF
CDR3 DNA: TGTGCCAGCAGCTTGGTAAACAGAGGGAACACTGAAGCTTTCTTT
V gene: TRBV5-4
clone size: many
CDR3 length: 15
D gene: NA
J gene: TRBJ1-1

CDR3 protein: CAWSVDDRAKGYTF
CDR3 DNA: TGTGCCTGGAGTGTGGATGACAGGGCAAAAGGCTACACCTTC
V gene: TRBV30
clone size: many
CDR3 length: 14
D gene: TRBD1
J gene: TRBJ1-2

CDR3 protein: CASSPAGVVGDTQYF
CDR3 DNA: TGTGCCAGCAGTCCAGCGGGAGTGGTCGGAGATACGCAGTATTTT
V gene: TRBV12-3/TRBV12-4
clone size: many
CDR3 length: 15
D gene: TRBD2
J gene: TRBJ2-3

CDR3 protein: CATSDSGTSNDEQFF
CDR3 DNA: TGTGCCACCAGTGATTCCGGGACATCTAACGATGAGCAGTTCTTC
V gene: TRBV24-1
clone size: many
CDR3 length: 15
D gene: NA
J gene: TRBJ2-1

CDR3 protein: CSARDYRGSSGNTIYF
CDR3 DNA: TGCAGTGCTAGAGATTACAGGGGCAGCTCTGGAAACACCATATATTTT
V gene: TRBV20-1
clone size: few
CDR3 length: 16
D gene: TRBD1
J gene: TRBJ1-3

CDR3 protein: CSVVIGQSNQPQHF
CDR3 DNA: TGCAGCGTCGTGATTGGACAGAGTAATCAGCCCCAGCATTTT
V gene: TRBV29-1
clone size: many
CDR3 length: 14
D gene: NA
J gene: TRBJ1-5

CDR3 protein: CASSYSRAGNQPQHF
CDR3 DNA: TGTGCCAGCAGTTACTCGAGGGCAGGGAACCAGCCCCAGCATTTT
V gene: TRBV6-5
clone size: many
CDR3 length: 15
D gene: NA
J gene: TRBJ1-5

CDR3 protein: CASSFDRVEQFF
CDR3 DNA: TGCGCCAGCAGCTTTGACAGAGTGGAGCAGTTCTTC
V gene: TRBV5-1
clone size: many
CDR3 length: 12
D gene: NA
J gene: TRBJ2-1